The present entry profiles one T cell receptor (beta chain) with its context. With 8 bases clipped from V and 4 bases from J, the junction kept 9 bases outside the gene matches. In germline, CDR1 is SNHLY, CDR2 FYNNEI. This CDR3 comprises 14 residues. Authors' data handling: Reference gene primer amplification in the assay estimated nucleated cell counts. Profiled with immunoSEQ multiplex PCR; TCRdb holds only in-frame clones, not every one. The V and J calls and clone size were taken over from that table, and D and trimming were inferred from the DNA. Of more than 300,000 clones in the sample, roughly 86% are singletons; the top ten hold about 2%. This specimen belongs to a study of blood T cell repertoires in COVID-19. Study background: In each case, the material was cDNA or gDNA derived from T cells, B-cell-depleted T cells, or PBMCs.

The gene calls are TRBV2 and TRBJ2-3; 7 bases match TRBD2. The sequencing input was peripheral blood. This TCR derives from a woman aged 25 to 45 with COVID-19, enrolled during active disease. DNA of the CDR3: TGTGCCAGCGGAGCGCCCCGGGGGGCAGATACGCAGTATTTT. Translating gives CASGAPRGADTQYF. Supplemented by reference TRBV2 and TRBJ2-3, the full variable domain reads EPEVTQTPSHQVTQMGQEVILRCVPISNHLYFYWYRQILGQKVEFLVSFYNNEISEKSEIFDDQFSVERPDGSNFTLKIRSTKLEDSAMYFCASGAPRGADTQYFGPGTRLTVL.